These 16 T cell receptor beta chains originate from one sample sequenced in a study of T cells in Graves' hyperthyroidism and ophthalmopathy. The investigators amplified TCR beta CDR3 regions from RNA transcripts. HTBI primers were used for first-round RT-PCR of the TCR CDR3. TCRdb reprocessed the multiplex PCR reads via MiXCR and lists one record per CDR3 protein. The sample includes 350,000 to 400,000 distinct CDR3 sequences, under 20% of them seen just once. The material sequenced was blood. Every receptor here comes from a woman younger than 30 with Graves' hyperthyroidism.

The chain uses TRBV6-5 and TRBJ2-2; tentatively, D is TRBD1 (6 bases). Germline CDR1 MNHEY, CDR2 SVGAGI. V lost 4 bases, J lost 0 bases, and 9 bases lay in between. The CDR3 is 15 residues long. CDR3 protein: CASSFGQTNTGELFF. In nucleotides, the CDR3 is TGTGCCAGCAGTTTCGGACAGACGAACACCGGGGAGCTGTTTTTT.

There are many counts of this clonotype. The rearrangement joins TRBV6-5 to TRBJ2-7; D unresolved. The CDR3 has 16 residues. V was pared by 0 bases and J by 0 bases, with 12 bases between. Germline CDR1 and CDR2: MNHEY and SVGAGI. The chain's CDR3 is CASSYSVRMPSYEQYF. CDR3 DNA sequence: TGTGCCAGCAGTTACTCTGTAAGAATGCCCTCCTACGAGCAGTACTTC.

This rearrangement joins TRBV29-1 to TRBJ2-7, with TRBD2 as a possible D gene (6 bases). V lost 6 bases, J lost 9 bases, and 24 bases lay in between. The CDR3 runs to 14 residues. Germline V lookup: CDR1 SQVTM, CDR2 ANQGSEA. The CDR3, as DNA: TGCAGCGTCTGGGGCGGAGTCGGGAGTAAAGGGCAGTACTTC. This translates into CSVWGGVGSKGQYF.

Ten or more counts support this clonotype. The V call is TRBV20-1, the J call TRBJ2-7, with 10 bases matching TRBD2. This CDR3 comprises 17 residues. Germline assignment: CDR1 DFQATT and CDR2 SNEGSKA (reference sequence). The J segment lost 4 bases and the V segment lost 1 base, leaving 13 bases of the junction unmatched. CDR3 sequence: CSARVSGGAFVDYEQYF. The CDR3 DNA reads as TGCAGTGCTAGAGTCAGCGGGGGGGCCTTCGTGGATTACGAGCAGTACTTC.

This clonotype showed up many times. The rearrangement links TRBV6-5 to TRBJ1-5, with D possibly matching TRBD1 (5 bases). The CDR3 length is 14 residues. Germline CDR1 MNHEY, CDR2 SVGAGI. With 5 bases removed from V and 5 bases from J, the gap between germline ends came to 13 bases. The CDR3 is CASSLWGTYQPQHF. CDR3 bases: TGTGCCAGCAGTCTCTGGGGGACCTATCAGCCCCAGCATTTT.

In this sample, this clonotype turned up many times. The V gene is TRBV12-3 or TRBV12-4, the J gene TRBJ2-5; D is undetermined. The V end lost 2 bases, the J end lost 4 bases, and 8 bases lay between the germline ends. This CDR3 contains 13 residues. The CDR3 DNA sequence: TGTGCCAGCAGTTTATATTCCCGAGAGACCCAGTACTTC. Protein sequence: CASSLYSRETQYF.

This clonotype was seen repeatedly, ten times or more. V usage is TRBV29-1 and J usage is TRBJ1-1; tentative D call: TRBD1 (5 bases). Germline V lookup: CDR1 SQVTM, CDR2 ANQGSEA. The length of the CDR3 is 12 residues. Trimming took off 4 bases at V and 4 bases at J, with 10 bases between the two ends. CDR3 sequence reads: CSVGNGGTEAFF. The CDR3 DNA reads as TGCAGCGTTGGGAACGGGGGCACTGAAGCTTTCTTT.

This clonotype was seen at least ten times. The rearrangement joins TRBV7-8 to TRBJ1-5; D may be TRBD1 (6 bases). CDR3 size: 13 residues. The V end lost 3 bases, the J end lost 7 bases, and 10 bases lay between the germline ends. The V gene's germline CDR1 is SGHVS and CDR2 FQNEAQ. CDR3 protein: CASSLDSWQPQHF. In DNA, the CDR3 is TGTGCCAGCAGCTTGGACAGTTGGCAGCCCCAGCATTTT.

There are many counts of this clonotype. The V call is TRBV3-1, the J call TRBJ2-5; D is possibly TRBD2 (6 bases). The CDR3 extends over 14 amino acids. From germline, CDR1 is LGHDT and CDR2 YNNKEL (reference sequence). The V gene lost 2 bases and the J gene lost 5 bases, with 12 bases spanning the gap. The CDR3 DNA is TGTGCCAGCAGCCAATTATCTAGCGATGAGACCCAGTACTTC. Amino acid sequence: CASSQLSSDETQYF.

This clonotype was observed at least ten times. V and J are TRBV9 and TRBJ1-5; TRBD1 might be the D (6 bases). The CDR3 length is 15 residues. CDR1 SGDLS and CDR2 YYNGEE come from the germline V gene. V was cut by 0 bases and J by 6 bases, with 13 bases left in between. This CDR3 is CASSVDGGRGQPQHF. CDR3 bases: TGTGCCAGCAGCGTAGACGGGGGCAGGGGTCAGCCCCAGCATTTT. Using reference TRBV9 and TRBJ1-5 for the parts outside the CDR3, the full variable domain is DSGVTQTPKHLITATGQRVTLRCSPRSGDLSVYWYQQSLDQGLQFLIQYYNGEERAKGNILERFSAQQFPDLHSELNLSSLELGDSALYFCASSVDGGRGQPQHFGDGTRLSIL.

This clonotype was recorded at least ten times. CDR3 sequence (DNA): TGCGCCAGCAGTATGGGGGGGATGAACACTGAAGCTTTCTTT. The encoded protein is CASSMGGMNTEAFF. The chain joins TRBV10-1 to TRBJ1-1; tentatively, D is TRBD1 (5 bases). The V end was cut by 5 bases, the J end by 0 bases, with 10 bases between. The length of the CDR3 is 14 residues. Germline V gene data show CDR1 as WNHNN and CDR2 as SYGVQD (reference sequence).

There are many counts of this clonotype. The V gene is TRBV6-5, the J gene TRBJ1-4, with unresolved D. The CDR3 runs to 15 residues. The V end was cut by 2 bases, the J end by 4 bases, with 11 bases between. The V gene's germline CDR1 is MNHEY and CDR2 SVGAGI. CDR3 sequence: CASSYPRVFNEKLFF. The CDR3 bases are TGTGCCAGCAGTTACCCGAGGGTCTTTAATGAAAAACTGTTTTTT.

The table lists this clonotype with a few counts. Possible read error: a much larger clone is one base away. The chain's CDR3 is CASSLRGDRELCF. DNA of the CDR3: TGTGCCAGCAGTTTGCGAGGGGACAGGGAGCTGTGTTTT. J is TRBJ2-2 and V is TRBV27; 9 nucleotides line up with TRBD1. Germline V gives CDR1 MNHEY, CDR2 SMNVEV (reference sequence). The length of the CDR3 is 13 residues.

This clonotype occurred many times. The CDR3 spells CATSGVGQGQETQYF. In nucleotides, the CDR3 is TGTGCCACCAGCGGTGTGGGACAGGGCCAAGAGACCCAGTACTTC. This chain uses TRBV15 with TRBJ2-5; 9 bases are a match to TRBD1. V was pared by 5 bases and J by 1 base, with 5 bases of the junction left unmatched. This CDR3 region has 15 residues. In germline, CDR1 is LNHNV, CDR2 YYDKDF (reference sequence). Based on the CDR3 plus reference TRBV15 and TRBJ2-5, the full variable domain is DAMVIQNPRYQVTQFGKPVTLSCSQTLNHNVMYWYQQKSSQAPKLLFHYYDKDFNNEADTPDNFQSRRPNTSFCFLDIRSPGLGDTAMYLCATSGVGQGQETQYFGPGTRLLVL.

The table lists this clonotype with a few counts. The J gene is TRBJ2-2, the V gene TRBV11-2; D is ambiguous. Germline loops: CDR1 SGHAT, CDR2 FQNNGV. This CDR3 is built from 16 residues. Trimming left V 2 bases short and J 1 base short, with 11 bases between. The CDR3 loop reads CASSLLGPENTGELFF. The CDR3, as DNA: TGTGCCAGCAGCTTATTAGGACCCGAGAACACCGGGGAGCTGTTTTTT.

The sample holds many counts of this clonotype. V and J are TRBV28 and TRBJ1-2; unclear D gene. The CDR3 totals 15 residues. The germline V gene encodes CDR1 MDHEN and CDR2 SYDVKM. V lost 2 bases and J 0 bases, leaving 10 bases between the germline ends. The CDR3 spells CASSLGQITNYGYTF. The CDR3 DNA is TGTGCCAGCAGTTTAGGTCAGATAACTAACTATGGCTACACCTTC.